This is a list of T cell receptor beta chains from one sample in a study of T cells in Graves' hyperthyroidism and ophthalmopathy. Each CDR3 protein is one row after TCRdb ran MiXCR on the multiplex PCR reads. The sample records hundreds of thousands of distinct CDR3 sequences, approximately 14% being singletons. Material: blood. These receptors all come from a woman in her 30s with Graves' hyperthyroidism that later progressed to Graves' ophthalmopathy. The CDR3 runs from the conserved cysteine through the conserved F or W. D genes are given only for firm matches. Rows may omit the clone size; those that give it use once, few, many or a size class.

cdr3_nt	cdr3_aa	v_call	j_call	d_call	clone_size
TGTGCCAGCAGTGATTTCCGGCAGGGTAACTCACCCCTCCACTTT	CASSDFRQGNSPLHF	TRBV25-1	TRBJ1-6	NA	many
TGCAGTGCTAGTGGACAGTCGAACACCGGGGAGCTGTTTTTT	CSASGQSNTGELFF	TRBV20-1	TRBJ2-2	NA	NA
TGTGCCACCAGCAGAGAGAGGACTTTCTGGGCAGATACGCAGTATTTT	CATSRERTFWADTQYF	TRBV15	TRBJ2-3	NA	many
TGTGCCAGCAGTTACAGTAGCGGGAGGCCCTACGAGCAGTACTTC	CASSYSSGRPYEQYF	TRBV6-5	TRBJ2-7	TRBD2	NA
TGCAGTGCTAGACACCCCCTGGAGACCCAAGAGACCCAGTACTTC	CSARHPLETQETQYF	TRBV20-1	TRBJ2-5	NA	NA
TGTGCCAGCAGGCAAAGTAGCGGGGAATACAATGAGCAGTTCTTC	CASRQSSGEYNEQFF	TRBV4-2	TRBJ2-1	TRBD2	NA
TGCAGTGTTGGGACAGGGACTTCGGGCAATCAGCCCCAGCATTTT	CSVGTGTSGNQPQHF	TRBV20-1	TRBJ1-5	TRBD1	many
TGTGCCAGCAGTCCCCAGGAGGGGAACTCTGGAAACACCATATATTTT	CASSPQEGNSGNTIYF	TRBV6-1	TRBJ1-3	NA	many
TGTGCCAGCGAGTCCAGCGGGAGGAGGCAAGAGACCCAGTACTTC	CASESSGRRQETQYF	TRBV6-1	TRBJ2-5	TRBD2	many
TGTGCCAGCAGTTCCATTGGGCAGGCTTTCTCTGGGGCCAACGTCCTGACTTTC	CASSSIGQAFSGANVLTF	TRBV12-3/TRBV12-4	TRBJ2-6	NA	many
TGTGCCAGCACTGGGCAGGGGAGCTCACCCCTCCACTTT	CASTGQGSSPLHF	TRBV30	TRBJ1-6	NA	many
TGTGCCAGCAGCTTCAAGACCCAGTACTTC	CASSFKTQYF	TRBV3-1	TRBJ2-5	NA	many
TGTGCCAGCAGTGCCCCGGGAAGCTATGGCTACACCTTC	CASSAPGSYGYTF	TRBV6-1	TRBJ1-2	NA	many
TGTGCCAGTAGTACAACCCGGGACAGGTACCAAGAGACCCAGTACTTC	CASSTTRDRYQETQYF	TRBV19	TRBJ2-5	TRBD1	few
TGTGCCAGCAGACCTCGAACCGGGACTAGCGGCTATTCCTACGAGCAGTACTTC	CASRPRTGTSGYSYEQYF	TRBV7-2	TRBJ2-7	TRBD2	NA
TGTGCCAGTAGTATCCCACAGGGCTACGAGCAGTACTTC	CASSIPQGYEQYF	TRBV19	TRBJ2-7	NA	NA
TGTGCCATCAGTGAAGCGCCTGCGGGACAGGGGGCCGGGGAGCTGTTTTTT	CAISEAPAGQGAGELFF	TRBV10-3	TRBJ2-2	TRBD1	few
TGTGCCAGCGGCGGGACTAGCGGGCCCTTTGGCACCGGGGAGCTGTTTTTT	CASGGTSGPFGTGELFF	TRBV10-3	TRBJ2-2	TRBD2	many
TGTGCCAGCAGCTTGAATAGCAGGAATGGCTACACCTTC	CASSLNSRNGYTF	TRBV5-5	TRBJ1-2	NA	many
TGCGCCAGCAGCCACGTAGGGGATGGCGAGACCCAGTACTTC	CASSHVGDGETQYF	TRBV4-3	TRBJ2-5	NA	many
TGTGCCAGCAGCCGGCCAGGGGGTCGCACTGAAGCTTTCTTT	CASSRPGGRTEAFF	TRBV3-1	TRBJ1-1	TRBD1	many
TGTGCCAGCAGTTACATAGCGGGTTCCTCCTACGAGCAGTACTTC	CASSYIAGSSYEQYF	TRBV6-2/TRBV6-3	TRBJ2-7	TRBD2	many
TGTGCCAGTACCGACCAGAGCTCCTACAATGAGCAGTTCTTC	CASTDQSSYNEQFF	TRBV19	TRBJ2-1	NA	many
TGTGCCAGCCGCAGACCCGGGGACACTGAAGCTTTCTTT	CASRRPGDTEAFF	TRBV6-5	TRBJ1-1	NA	many
TGTGCCAGCAACCCTGGGGGAATTGGTGGGACCCAGTACTTC	CASNPGGIGGTQYF	TRBV6-1	TRBJ2-5	NA	few
TGCAGCGTCCAGCGGGAGGGCTACGAGCAGTACTTC	CSVQREGYEQYF	TRBV29-1	TRBJ2-7	TRBD2	many
TGTGCCAGCAGTAAGGGGGGGATTGGTAAATTCCACTTT	CASSKGGIGKFHF	TRBV6-1	TRBJ1-6	NA	many
TGTGCCAGCAGCTTGAAAGGGACAACTAATGAAAAACTGTTTTTT	CASSLKGTTNEKLFF	TRBV7-8	TRBJ1-4	NA	NA
TGTGCCATCAGTGATTCGGGGACCCGTGGCACTGAAGCTTTCTTT	CAISDSGTRGTEAFF	TRBV10-3	TRBJ1-1	NA	many
TGTGCCAGCAGTTTAGAGCGCTCCTACAATGAGCAGTTCTTC	CASSLERSYNEQFF	TRBV12-3/TRBV12-4	TRBJ2-1	NA	many
TGTGCCAGCAGCGACACCGGGACGCCCGAGCAGTACTTC	CASSDTGTPEQYF	TRBV9	TRBJ2-7	NA	many
TGCGCCAGCAGCTTGATGGGTGTAGGGTTCGATGAGCAGTTCTTC	CASSLMGVGFDEQFF	TRBV5-1	TRBJ2-1	NA	NA
TGTGCCAGCAGTTTAGTTAGGTCCCAATACTACGAGCAGTACTTC	CASSLVRSQYYEQYF	TRBV27	TRBJ2-7	NA	few
TGTGCCAGCAGCTTAGGTCTCGGGGTTGGGGAGACCCAGTACTTC	CASSLGLGVGETQYF	TRBV7-9	TRBJ2-5	NA	many
TGCAGTGCTAGGGGACTAGCGGGAGTTGACACAGATACGCAGTATTTT	CSARGLAGVDTDTQYF	TRBV20-1	TRBJ2-3	TRBD2	many
TGCAGTGCTAGTTTCAGGGGAGGCTACACCTTC	CSASFRGGYTF	TRBV20-1	TRBJ1-2	NA	many
TGTGCCAGCAGTTACTCTACCGCACTGGGGAAAAACATTCAGTACTTC	CASSYSTALGKNIQYF	TRBV6-6	TRBJ2-4	NA	NA
TGTGCCAGCAGTTCCTCCCTGGGCCCAGGGCCCCAGCATTTT	CASSSSLGPGPQHF	TRBV28	TRBJ1-5	NA	many
TGTGCCAGTAGTATATATAGCTGGGGGCACCAGACATCCTACAATGAGCAGTTCTTC	CASSIYSWGHQTSYNEQFF	TRBV19	TRBJ2-1	NA	NA
TGTGCCAGCAGCCCACGGACTAGCGGGAGGCTTGGCGAGCAGTACTTC	CASSPRTSGRLGEQYF	TRBV13	TRBJ2-7	TRBD2	many
TGCGCCAGCAGCCAAGATCAACCGGGATTCTATGGCTACACCTTC	CASSQDQPGFYGYTF	TRBV4-1	TRBJ1-2	NA	NA
TGTGCCTGGAGTGTACCGGGGGCGCAGAGCACTGAAGCTTTCTTT	CAWSVPGAQSTEAFF	TRBV30	TRBJ1-1	NA	many
TGTGCCAGCAGTTTACAGGGGATCCATGAGCAGTTCTTC	CASSLQGIHEQFF	TRBV28	TRBJ2-1	NA	many
TGTGCTAGTGCCTCAGGGGGAGATAATTCACCCCTCCACTTT	CASASGGDNSPLHF	TRBV12-5	TRBJ1-6	TRBD1	few
TGTGCCAGCAGTGAAACCCCAGGGACTAGCGTGATCACCGGGGAGCTGTTTTTT	CASSETPGTSVITGELFF	TRBV27	TRBJ2-2	TRBD2	once
TGTGCCTGTGGACAGGGCTACGAGCAGTACTTC	CACGQGYEQYF	TRBV7-2	TRBJ2-7	TRBD1	many
TGTGCCAGCAGCCCGGAGCGGGAGGAGATGACCCAGTACTTC	CASSPEREEMTQYF	TRBV7-8	TRBJ2-5	TRBD2	NA
TGCAGTGCCCCCCTGGGAAGCGGGGGGGGCACAGATACGCAGTATTTT	CSAPLGSGGGTDTQYF	TRBV20-1	TRBJ2-3	TRBD2	many
TGTGCCAGCACCCCTGGGGGGGACTTGAACACTGAAGCTTTCTTT	CASTPGGDLNTEAFF	TRBV28	TRBJ1-1	NA	many
TGTGCCAGCCTACAGGGTTGGTATGGCTACACCTTC	CASLQGWYGYTF	TRBV2	TRBJ1-2	NA	many
TGTGCCTGCGAGGCCGGGTATGGCTACACCTTC	CACEAGYGYTF	TRBV30	TRBJ1-2	NA	many
TGCGCCAGCAGCCAAGATTTAATGGGTTTCTATGGCTACACCTTC	CASSQDLMGFYGYTF	TRBV4-3	TRBJ1-2	NA	NA
TGCGCCAGCAGCTTCTCGGGGCTCGGCTCGGACTATGGCTACACCTTC	CASSFSGLGSDYGYTF	TRBV5-1	TRBJ1-2	NA	many
TGTGCCAGTAGTATGAGGGCAGGGGCCCCGAACACTGAAGCTTTCTTT	CASSMRAGAPNTEAFF	TRBV19	TRBJ1-1	NA	many
TGTGCCAGCAGTTCCCTACAGGGGGTGGCTAACTATGGCTACACCTTC	CASSSLQGVANYGYTF	TRBV27	TRBJ1-2	TRBD1	many
TGCAGTGCTCGGCGAGGGGGGAACACTGAAGCTTTCTTT	CSARRGGNTEAFF	TRBV20-1	TRBJ1-1	NA	few
TGTGCCAGCAGCCCGGGGGGGGCCACAGACTACGCAGACGAGCAGTACTTC	CASSPGGATDYADEQYF	TRBV11-2	TRBJ2-7	TRBD2	many
TGTGCCAGCAGTCAGACGGGAGCCAGGAACACTGAAGCTTTCTTT	CASSQTGARNTEAFF	TRBV6-2/TRBV6-3	TRBJ1-1	NA	many
TGTGCCAGCTCACCAACCGTTACCGGGGGCCAAGAGACCCAGTACTTC	CASSPTVTGGQETQYF	TRBV18	TRBJ2-5	NA	many